The 32 T cell receptor beta chains given below trace back to one sample, sequenced in a study of Graves' ophthalmopathy and Graves' hyperthyroidism. RNA transcripts were the template, and TCR beta CDR3 regions were amplified from them. Scientists carried out first-round RT-PCR using HTBI primers and then a second-round multiplex PCR. TCRdb reprocessed the multiplex PCR reads with MiXCR, giving one entry per CDR3 protein. Here the sample spans about 1.2 million distinct CDR3 sequences, about 40% being singletons. The sample consisted of peripheral blood or thyroid tissue (not recorded which). All receptors come from an adult man with Graves' hyperthyroidism.

The table lists this clonotype with many counts. Written as DNA, the CDR3 is TGTGCCACCAGCAATGGGGATTTGGTTGAAAAACTGTTTTTT. Its translation is CATSNGDLVEKLFF. The V call is TRBV15, the J call TRBJ1-4; no clear D gene. The germline V and J ends were trimmed by 4 bases and 7 bases, with 13 bases remaining between them. Germline V gene data show CDR1 as LNHNV and CDR2 as YYDKDF (reference sequence). The CDR3 contains 14 residues.

About this clonotype itself: This may stem from a read error, because a much larger clone lies one nucleotide away. The chain couples TRBV7-6 to TRBJ2-5; 7 nucleotides match TRBD2. The length of the CDR3 is 16 residues. V lost 2 bases, J lost 5 bases, and 11 bases stayed unmatched. In germline, CDR1 is SGHVS, CDR2 FNYEAQ. CDR3 loop: CASSLFQSGVTETQYF. The CDR3 bases are TGTGCCAGCAGCTTATTCCAGAGCGGGGTGACCGAGACCCAGTACTTC.

In regard to this clonotype: This may stem from a read error, because a much larger clone lies one nucleotide away. The V call is TRBV9, the J call TRBJ2-5; no clear D. This CDR3 is 14 amino acids long. Trimming removed 3 bases from V and 7 bases from J, with 16 bases in between. Germline V gene sequence: CDR1 SGDLS, CDR2 YYNGEE. CDR3: CASSGRGRVGTQYF. DNA of the CDR3: TGTGCCAGCAGCGGACGTGGACGGGTGGGGACCCAGTACTTC.

This clonotype was seen a few times. The V and J genes are TRBV7-6 and TRBJ2-2, with a tentative D call TRBD1 (6 bases). There are 15 residues in the CDR3. V lost 4 bases and J lost 4, with 13 bases in between. CDR1 is SGHVS and CDR2 is FNYEAQ in the germline V gene. This chain's CDR3 is CASSYTGSPTGELFF. CDR3 nucleotides: TGTGCCAGCAGCTATACAGGGTCACCCACCGGGGAGCTGTTTTTT.

This chain links TRBV25-1 with TRBJ2-7; no reliable D call. V lost 8 bases to trimming and J lost 3 bases, with 14 bases between them. Germline CDR1 is MGHDK and CDR2 is SYGVNS. The CDR3 has 13 amino acids. The CDR3 coding sequence is TGTGCCAGCGTTGAAATCGGCAGCTACGAGCAGTACTTC. This encodes CASVEIGSYEQYF.

At least ten counts were recorded for this clonotype. CDR3 nucleotides: TGCGCCAGCAGCTTGGTCGGAGACAGGGCGGAGACCCAGTACTTC. Encoded protein: CASSLVGDRAETQYF. The genes are TRBV5-1 and TRBJ2-5, with 7 nucleotides matching TRBD1. Germline-derived CDR1 and CDR2 are SGHRS and YFSETQ. The CDR3 sequence is 15 residues long. Trimming took 0 bases from V and 5 from J; bases not matched to a gene: 7.

The sample holds many counts of this clonotype. This chain joins TRBV10-2 and TRBJ2-7, with a possible D match to TRBD1 (6 bases). Germline lookup yields CDR1 WSHSY and CDR2 SAAADI. This CDR3 spans 15 amino acids. Trimming removed 0 bases at V and 3 bases at J, with 12 bases between. In nucleotides, the CDR3 is TGCGCCAGCAGTGAGTCTAGGCAGGGGTACTACGAGCAGTACTTC. Protein product: CASSESRQGYYEQYF.

As to this clonotype: A junction end diverges from the germline sequence, so it may reflect a read error. The chain combines TRBV7-8 with TRBJ1-5, with 8 bases that match TRBD1. This CDR3 is built from 16 residues. CDR1 is SGHVS and CDR2 is FQNEAQ in the germline V gene. The DNA of the CDR3 is TGTGCCAGCAGCCGTGGGACAGGTCTCTCGGTTCAGCCCCATCATTTT. Translating it yields CASSRGTGLSVQPHHF.

As for this clonotype: This clone may be a read error of a much larger clone one base away. This chain connects TRBV25-1 to TRBJ2-5; D uncertain. Germline-derived CDR1 and CDR2 are MGHDK and SYGVNS. CDR3 size: 16 residues. DNA of the CDR3: TGTACCAGCAGCACCCCGAAGAAGACGAGTCAAGAGACCCAGTACTTC. Encoded protein: CTSSTPKKTSQETQYF.

The chain joins TRBV5-4 to TRBJ1-6; a possible D gene is TRBD1 (5 bases). CDR1 SGHNT and CDR2 YYREEE come from the germline V gene (reference sequence). Between the trimmed V and J ends, which lost 7 bases and 7 bases, there was a span of 12 bases. This CDR3 comprises 13 residues. CDR3 in amino acids: CASRTRGNSPLHF. The CDR3 DNA is TGTGCCAGCCGCACTCGGGGGAATTCACCCCTCCACTTT.

This clonotype came up a few times. J is TRBJ1-2 and V is TRBV2, with 9 bases fitting TRBD1. The CDR3 is 15 residues long. V was clipped by 6 bases and J by 7 bases; unmatched bases: 12. The germline V gene has CDR1 SNHLY and CDR2 FYNNEI. The DNA for the CDR3 is TGTGCCAGCAGGGACCCTGGGACAGGGCTGGGTGGCTACACCTTC. Its translation: CASRDPGTGLGGYTF.

CDR3 DNA sequence: TGTGCCAGCACGGGTAGTATCGACACCGGGGAGCTGTTTTTT. This codes for CASTGSIDTGELFF. J is TRBJ2-2 and V is TRBV12-3 or TRBV12-4; D uncertain. The CDR3 is 14 residues long. The V end was cut by 7 bases, the J end by 3 bases, with 12 bases between.

There are many counts of this clonotype. The rearrangement uses TRBV7-8 and TRBJ2-7; D might be TRBD1 or TRBD2, each matching 5 bases. Per germline, CDR1 SGHVS and CDR2 FQNEAQ. The CDR3 is 15 residues long. Between the trimmed V and J ends, which lost 2 bases and 4 bases, there was a span of 15 bases. CDR3 sequence (DNA): TGTGCCAGCAGCTTAACTCGGGACCTCCCTTACGAGCAGTACTTC. This codes for CASSLTRDLPYEQYF. Variable domain in full (rest from reference TRBV7-8 and TRBJ2-7): GAGVSQSPRYKVAKRGQDVALRCDPISGHVSLFWYQQALGQGPEFLTYFQNEAQLDKSGLPSDRFFAERPEGSVSTLKIQRTQQEDSAVYLCASSLTRDLPYEQYFGPGTRLTVT.

Comment on this clonotype: A much larger clone differs from this one at a single base, so this may be a read error. The chain employs TRBV9 and TRBJ2-6; the match to TRBD2 covers 12 bases. The germline CDR1 and CDR2 sequences are SGDLS and YYNGEE. Trimming removed 4 bases from V and 2 bases from J; junction bases left unmatched: 7. The CDR3 covers 18 residues. The CDR3 spells CASSRRLAGDPGANVLTF. The CDR3 nucleotides read TGTGCCAGCAGCAGGAGACTAGCGGGGGACCCTGGGGCCAACGTCCTGACTTTC.

V usage is TRBV29-1 and J usage is TRBJ1-1; 8 nucleotides align to TRBD1. The germline CDR1 and CDR2 sequences are SQVTM and ANQGSEA. This CDR3 is 13 amino acids long. Trimming at V came to 8 bases and at J to 1 base, leaving 6 bases not matched to a gene. The CDR3 region has the DNA TGCAGCCAAGACAGGGGCTCGAACACTGAAGCTTTCTTT. Amino acid sequence: CSQDRGSNTEAFF.

This clonotype has ten or more counts. CDR3 in DNA: TGTGCCAGCACCCGGGACAGGGGGAGCGGGACCCAGTACTTC. Protein sequence: CASTRDRGSGTQYF. The chain combines TRBV12-3 or TRBV12-4 with TRBJ2-5; 11 bases align to TRBD1. V trimming: 7 bases; J trimming: 7 bases; junction bases outside the gene matches: 8. CDR3 length: 14 residues.

The gene calls are TRBV7-2 and TRBJ2-5, with D unresolved. The germline V and J ends were trimmed by 3 bases and 7 bases, with 15 bases remaining between them. The V gene's germline CDR1 is SGHTA and CDR2 FQGNSA. The CDR3 has 14 residues. The CDR3 DNA follows: TGTGCCAGCAGCTTGCCATCGGGCCTAGGGACCCAGTACTTC. Translated: CASSLPSGLGTQYF.

This clonotype was recorded many times. The gene calls are TRBV2 and TRBJ1-6; D call uncertain. The CDR3 spans 15 residues. Germline CDR1 is SNHLY and CDR2 is FYNNEI. V was clipped by 3 bases and J by 0 bases, with 6 bases between them. The CDR3 reads CASSDLGSYNSPLHF. CDR3 sequence (DNA): TGTGCCAGCAGTGATCTGGGCTCCTATAATTCACCCCTCCACTTT.

This clonotype came up many times. This chain links TRBV12-3 or TRBV12-4 with TRBJ1-5, with 8 bases lining up with TRBD1. This CDR3 is 13 amino acids long. V was clipped by 6 bases and J by 9 bases; unmatched bases: 7. The CDR3 region is CASSLDRARPQHF. The CDR3 DNA sequence: TGTGCCAGCAGCCTGGACAGGGCGCGGCCCCAGCATTTT.

Notes on this clonotype: At one of its ends the junction is not consistent with the germline gene, which may arise from a read error. The chain carries TRBV19 and TRBJ2-7, with a possible D match to TRBD1 (6 bases). Germline CDR1 LNHDA, CDR2 SQIVND (reference sequence). CDR3 size: 15 residues. The CDR3 sequence: CANSYGTTSSYEQYF. CDR3 bases: TGTGCCAATAGTTACGGGACAACAAGCTCCTACGAGCAGTACTTC.

The gene calls are TRBV2 and TRBJ2-5; no clear D gene. There are 13 residues in the CDR3. In germline, CDR1 is SNHLY, CDR2 FYNNEI. V shed 3 bases and J shed 5 bases, with 10 bases lying between them. CDR3 loop: CASSETRRETQYF. CDR3 bases: TGTGCCAGCAGTGAGACAAGACGGGAGACCCAGTACTTC.

The chain employs TRBV7-6 and TRBJ2-2; the D is unclear. The CDR3 has 14 residues. Per germline, CDR1 SGHVS and CDR2 FNYEAQ. The ends were cut back, 2 bases at V and 4 bases at J, with 8 bases in the middle. CDR3 loop: CASSLQRSTGELFF. The CDR3, as DNA: TGTGCCAGCAGCTTACAGAGGAGCACCGGGGAGCTGTTTTTT.

This clonotype was seen repeatedly, ten times or more. This rearrangement joins TRBV29-1 to TRBJ2-5; D remains unclear. V lost 4 bases and J lost 0, with 6 bases in between. This CDR3 has 12 amino acids. CDR1 and CDR2 (germline): SQVTM, ANQGSEA. CDR3 DNA: TGCAGCGTTGCAGAGTACCAAGAGACCCAGTACTTC. It specifies CSVAEYQETQYF.

This clonotype was observed at least ten times. The CDR3 spells CATSDGTSGKETQYF. CDR3 nucleotide sequence: TGTGCCACCAGTGACGGGACTAGCGGGAAGGAGACCCAGTACTTC. V gene TRBV24-1 combines with J gene TRBJ2-5; 13 bases fit TRBD2. Per the germline V gene, CDR1 is KGHDR and CDR2 is SFDVKD. CDR3 length: 15 amino acids. After removal of 4 bases from V and 5 bases from J, the junction contained 3 bases not matched to a gene.

In its sample, this clonotype was seen a few times. The V and J genes are TRBV6-1 and TRBJ2-5; 10 bases fit TRBD2. Germline V gene data show CDR1 as MNHNS and CDR2 as SASEGT. The CDR3 loop spans 14 amino acids. The V segment lost 6 bases and the J segment 5 bases; nucleotides outside the gene matches: 6. The CDR3 is CASSKREGRETQYF. DNA for the CDR3: TGTGCCAGCAGCAAGCGGGAGGGTCGGGAGACCCAGTACTTC.

The sample holds many counts of this clonotype. This rearrangement joins TRBV7-3 to TRBJ1-1; D gene ambiguous. The CDR3 length is 13 residues. Trimming removed 5 bases at V and 1 base at J, with 8 bases between. Germline CDR1 is SGHTA and CDR2 is FQGTGA. The CDR3: CASSLNTNTEAFF. The CDR3 region has the DNA TGTGCCAGCAGCCTAAACACGAACACTGAAGCTTTCTTT.

Ten or more counts support this clonotype. The chain carries TRBV7-2 and TRBJ1-2; D possibly corresponds to TRBD1 (6 bases). With 1 base removed from V and 6 bases from J, the gap between germline ends came to 12 bases. This CDR3 region has 14 residues. The germline gives CDR1 SGHTA, CDR2 FQGNSA. CDR3 amino acids: CASSLVTGRDGYTF. CDR3 sequence (DNA): TGTGCCAGCAGCTTAGTTACAGGGCGGGATGGCTACACCTTC.

V gene TRBV7-9 combines with J gene TRBJ1-6; D gene uncertain. V was pared by 1 base and J by 14 bases, with 15 bases between. The CDR3 totals 14 residues. Germline V lookup: CDR1 SEHNR, CDR2 FQNEAQ (reference sequence). For the CDR3, the DNA is TGTGCCAGCAGCTTAGAAAACTGGAAGAGGACCCTCCACTTT. As protein: CASSLENWKRTLHF.

The V and J genes are TRBV15 and TRBJ1-2; 8 nucleotides align to TRBD1. The ends lost 1 base at V and 4 bases at J; junction bases unmatched: 2. Per germline, CDR1 LNHNV and CDR2 YYDKDF (reference sequence). The CDR3 has 14 amino acids. Here the CDR3 reads CATSRGQGTYGYTF. CDR3 bases: TGTGCCACCAGCAGAGGACAGGGGACCTATGGCTACACCTTC.

This clonotype was picked up many times. The rearrangement links TRBV25-1 to TRBJ1-1; tentative D call: TRBD1 (5 bases). Trimming took 6 bases from V and 0 from J, leaving 17 bases between them. This CDR3 has 16 residues. Germline CDR1 reads MGHDK; CDR2 reads SYGVNS. The CDR3 nucleotides are TGTGCCAGCAGCTCTAACAGGCGGGGGATGAACACTGAAGCTTTCTTT. This translates into CASSSNRRGMNTEAFF.

A word on this clonotype: At one end, the junction sequence differs from germline, possibly due to a read error. This sequence joins TRBV10-3 and TRBJ2-7; 12 bases align to TRBD2. The length of the CDR3 is 14 residues. Looked up from germline, CDR1 is ENHRY and CDR2 is SYGVKD. The CDR3 is CAVSRLAGAYEQYF. In DNA, the CDR3 is TGTGCCGTCAGTAGACTAGCGGGAGCCTACGAGCAGTACTTC.

The V and J genes are TRBV4-1 and TRBJ1-3; no clear D. The CDR3 sequence is 16 residues long. Trimming took 0 bases from V and 2 from J, leaving 11 bases between them. CDR1 is MGHRA, CDR2 YSYEKL, per germline. The CDR3 region has the DNA TGCGCCAGCAGCCAAGACCCTCGAGGACCTGGAAACACCATATATTTT. Amino acids: CASSQDPRGPGNTIYF.